This T cell receptor beta chain was sequenced for a study of cytomegalovirus exposure and HLA in healthy donors listed by TCRdb under 2017. Concerning the study at large: According to a later analysis, one platform produced both the 120 validation repertoires and the 666 repertoires of the first cohort. Along with the roughly 610-subject first cohort, a separate validation cohort of over 90 different subjects was used. High-throughput TCR immunosequencing, statistical association of individual TCRs with disease status, and machine learning were combined to predict cytomegalovirus infection status. The study aimed to test whether cataloging public T cell receptors could reveal signatures of past pathogen exposure. Study-wide findings and limitations: A few of the identified cytomegalovirus-associated TCR beta chains were confirmed in vitro to be specific for cytomegalovirus antigens. Cytomegalovirus status was reported to be diagnosed by the classifier with high specificity and sensitivity in both the original and validation cohorts. The study listed 150 to 200 TCR beta chains as associated with cytomegalovirus. While some public TCRs were present in many individuals, most TCR sequences turned up only very rarely across donors. The validation cohort had no HLA typing available for a later analysis, so co-occurrence within that cohort was assessed over all 120 or so repertoires. Of the cluster scores, about 94% were above 0 in a later analysis, which found that TCRs clustered in the first cohort also tended to co-occur in the 130 or so validation repertoires. The authors suggested that the approach could potentially be generalized to other disease states and immunological phenotypes.

Receptors were amplified or captured by the immunoSEQ multiplex PCR assay. As for the authors' bioinformatics: A statistical classification framework was developed to diagnose cytomegalovirus status using the catalog of TCR beta chain sequences. This immuneACCESS table, as held by TCRdb, lists in-frame sequences with V and J called but not all clones. Of the missing ones, under half trace to an unresolved V gene in checked studies; the others have no known cause. V and J calls and clone size are as listed in that table; D and trimming were resolved from the DNA. The sample table lists around 250,000 clones, about nine tenths of them with a count of one. The ten largest clones capture roughly 3% of the sample. About this clone: It lacks a known antigen. No much larger clone is present one base from it, and per-base qualities are unavailable.

Trimming takes 3 bases from V and 4 bases from J, and the germline ends sit 14 bases apart. The CDR3 sequence holds 14 residues, the cysteine and phenylalanine included. The read is trimmed to its CDR3 DNA, 42 bases read in frame from base 1. The germline V gene encodes CDR1 SGHRS and CDR2 YFSETQ. The donors belonged to the validation cohort of approximately 130 subjects, which was separate from the roughly 700-subject first cohort. The sample taken for sequencing was PBMCs. The rearrangement joined TRBV5-1 to TRBJ2-7, with the identity of the D gene unclear. This receptor was obtained from a young woman in good health and CMV-seronegative. CDR3 region: CASSYTGQNYEQYF. The DNA sequence reads TGCGCCAGCAGCTACACCGGTCAAAATTACGAGCAGTACTTC.